This TCR beta chain stems from a study of response to subunit inactivated influenza vaccine. Study-wide findings and caveats: After each seasonal influenza vaccination, few new T cells are recruited, the authors suggested.

TCRdb ran MiXCR on the RT-PCR reads and lists one entry per CDR3 protein. Of about 700,000 distinct CDR3 sequences detected, 15% to 18% appear once; the ten largest clones hold 11%. The CDR3 sequence is 17 residues long. The table lists this clonotype with a few counts. Its specificity is unknown. The TCR was taken from a man aged 45 to 65 who received an inactivated influenza vaccine. The V and J genes are TRBV21-1 and TRBJ2-5; TRBD1 reflects the table's D call only, with no check against the DNA. TRBV21-1 represents a pseudogene. The starting material was PBMCs from blood, obtained 11 to 12 days after vaccination. CDR3 in DNA: TGTGCCAGCAGCATGCCCCCGGGACAGGGGGCTGAGGAGACCCAGTACTTC. It yields the protein CASSMPPGQGAEETQYF.